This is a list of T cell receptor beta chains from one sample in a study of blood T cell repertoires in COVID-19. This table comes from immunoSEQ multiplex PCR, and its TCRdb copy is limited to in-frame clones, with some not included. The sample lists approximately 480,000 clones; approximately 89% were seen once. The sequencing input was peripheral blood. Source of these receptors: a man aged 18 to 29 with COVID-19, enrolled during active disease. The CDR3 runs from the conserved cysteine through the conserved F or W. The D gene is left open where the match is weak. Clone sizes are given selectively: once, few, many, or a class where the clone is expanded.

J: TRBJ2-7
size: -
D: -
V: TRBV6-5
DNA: TGTGCCAGCAGTTACTCCAGGGACAACGAGCAGTACTTC
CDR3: CASSYSRDNEQYF

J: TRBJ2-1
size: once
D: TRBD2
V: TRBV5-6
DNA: TGTGCCAGCAGCTTGGGGCAGCGGGGGTACAATGAGCAGTTCTTC
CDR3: CASSLGQRGYNEQFF

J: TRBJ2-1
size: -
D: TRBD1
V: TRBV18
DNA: TGTGCCAGCTCACCCGGGACAGGCTCCTACAATGAGCAGTTCTTC
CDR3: CASSPGTGSYNEQFF

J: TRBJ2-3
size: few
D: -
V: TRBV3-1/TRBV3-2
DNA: TGTGCCAGCAGCCAAGAGGTAGCGGTTCGGGATACGCAGTATTTT
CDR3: CASSQEVAVRDTQYF

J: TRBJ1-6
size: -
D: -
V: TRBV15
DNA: TGTGCCACCAGCAGAGAGGGCCCCCAAAATTCACCCCTCCACTTT
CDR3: CATSREGPQNSPLHF

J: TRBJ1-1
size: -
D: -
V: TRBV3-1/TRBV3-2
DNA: TGTGCCAGCAGCCATGACCAACTAGGCCTCACCTTT
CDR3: CASSHDQLGLTF

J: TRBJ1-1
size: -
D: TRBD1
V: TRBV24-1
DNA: TGTGCCACCAGTGACTTTGATATTAACAGGGGGCCAGAGAACACTGAAGCTTTCTTT
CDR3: CATSDFDINRGPENTEAFF

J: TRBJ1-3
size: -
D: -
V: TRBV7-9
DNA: TGTGCCAGCAGCCCATTGGCTTATGGAAACACCATATATTTT
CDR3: CASSPLAYGNTIYF

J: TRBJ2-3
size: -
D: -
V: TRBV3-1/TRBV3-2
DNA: TGTGCCAGCAGCCAAGAAAGGAGAGATACGCAGTATTTT
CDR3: CASSQERRDTQYF

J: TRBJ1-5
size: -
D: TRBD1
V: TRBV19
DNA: TGTGCCAGTACCAATCAGGGGGTTGATCAGCCCCAGCATTTT
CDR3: CASTNQGVDQPQHF

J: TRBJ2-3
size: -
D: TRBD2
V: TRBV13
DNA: TGTGCCAGCAGCTCTCGCCAGCGGGGGAATACAGATACGCAGTATTTT
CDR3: CASSSRQRGNTDTQYF

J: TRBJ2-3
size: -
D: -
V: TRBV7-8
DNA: TGTGCCAGCAGCATAAGGGTCACTAGGATAGAGGCAGATACGCAGTATTTT
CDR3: CASSIRVTRIEADTQYF

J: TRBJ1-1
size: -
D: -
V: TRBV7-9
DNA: TGTGCCAGCACCCAGGTAGGGGATAGATGGGCAGAAGCTTTCTTT
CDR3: CASTQVGDRWAEAFF

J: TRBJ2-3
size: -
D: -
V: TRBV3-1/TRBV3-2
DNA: TGTGCCAGCAGCCCACGGGGGACAGATACGCAGTATTTT
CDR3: CASSPRGTDTQYF

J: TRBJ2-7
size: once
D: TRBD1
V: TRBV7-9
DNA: TGTGCCAGCAGCCCACCGGACAGGAACTCCTACGAGCAGTACTTC
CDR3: CASSPPDRNSYEQYF

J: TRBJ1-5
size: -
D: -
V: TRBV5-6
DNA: TGTGCCAGCAGCAGCGGGGGTTATAGCAATCAGCCCCAGCATTTT
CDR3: CASSSGGYSNQPQHF

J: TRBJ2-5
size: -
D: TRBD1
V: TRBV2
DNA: TGTGCCAGCAGTTTGACAGGGGGGCAAGAGACCCAGTACTTC
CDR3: CASSLTGGQETQYF

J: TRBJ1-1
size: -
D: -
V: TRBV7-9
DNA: TGTGCCAGCAGCCGAGGGAATTTTAACACTGAAGCTTTCTTT
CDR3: CASSRGNFNTEAFF

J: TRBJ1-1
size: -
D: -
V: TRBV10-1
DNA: TGCGCCAGCAGGGGGGCGAACACTGAAGCTTTCTTT
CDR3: CASRGANTEAFF

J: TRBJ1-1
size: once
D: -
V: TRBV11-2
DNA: TGTGCCAGCAGCAAAAGCAGGGCAGGGGAACGCGCTGAAGCTTTCTTT
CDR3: CASSKSRAGERAEAFF

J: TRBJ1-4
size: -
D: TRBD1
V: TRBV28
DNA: TGTGCCAGCAGCAGACAGGGCGCTAATGAAAAACTGTTTTTT
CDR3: CASSRQGANEKLFF

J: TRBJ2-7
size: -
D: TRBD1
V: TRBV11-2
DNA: TGTGCCAGCAGCCTGCGATGGGGACAGGGAAAGGACGAGCAGTACTTC
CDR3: CASSLRWGQGKDEQYF

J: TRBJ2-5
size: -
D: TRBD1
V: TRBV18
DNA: TGTGCCAGCTCACGGACAGGCCAAGAGACCCAGTACTTC
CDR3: CASSRTGQETQYF

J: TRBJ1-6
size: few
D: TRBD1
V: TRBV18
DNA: TGTGCCAGCTACGGACAGGGACGCGGACCCCTCCACTTT
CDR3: CASYGQGRGPLHF

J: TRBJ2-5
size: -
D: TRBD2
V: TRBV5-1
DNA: TGCGCCAGCAGCTTAGGGACTAGCGGGATTGGAGAGACCCAGTACTTC
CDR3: CASSLGTSGIGETQYF

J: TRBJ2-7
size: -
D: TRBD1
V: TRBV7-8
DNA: TGTGCCAGCAGCGAGGCAGGGGGCGGCTACGAGCAGTACTTC
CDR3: CASSEAGGGYEQYF

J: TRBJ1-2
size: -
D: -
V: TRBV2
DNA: TGTGCCAGCAGTGATAGTTTACAGGGTTTGGGCTACACCTTC
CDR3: CASSDSLQGLGYTF

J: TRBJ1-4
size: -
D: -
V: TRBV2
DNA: TGTGCGTCAGCGTATCTGGATTCCGAAAAACTGTTTTTT
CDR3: CASAYLDSEKLFF

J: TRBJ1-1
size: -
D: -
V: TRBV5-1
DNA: TGCGCCAGCAGCTTCAGGGGGAACACTGAAGCTTTCTTT
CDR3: CASSFRGNTEAFF

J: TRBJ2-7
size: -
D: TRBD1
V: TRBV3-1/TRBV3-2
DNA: TGTGCCAGCAGTTGGGCTGACAGGGGGGGCGAGCAGTACTTC
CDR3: CASSWADRGGEQYF

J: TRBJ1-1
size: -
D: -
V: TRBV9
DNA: TGTGCCAGCAGCGTAGGTCCGGTTGGTGACACTGAAGCTTTCTTT
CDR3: CASSVGPVGDTEAFF

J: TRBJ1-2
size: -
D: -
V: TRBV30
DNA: TGTGCCTGGAGTGGTGGATTTGGGGGGGCAGGTTATGGCTACACCTTC
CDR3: CAWSGGFGGAGYGYTF

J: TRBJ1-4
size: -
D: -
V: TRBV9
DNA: TGTGCCAGCAGCGTAGGGGGCCGGTATGACGAAAAACTGTTTTTT
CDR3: CASSVGGRYDEKLFF

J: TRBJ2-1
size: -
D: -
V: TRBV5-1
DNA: TGCGCCAGCAGCTTGAGCGTTTCCTACAATGAGCAGTTCTTC
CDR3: CASSLSVSYNEQFF

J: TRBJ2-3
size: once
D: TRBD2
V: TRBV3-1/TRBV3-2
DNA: TGTGCCAGCAGCCCCTCTAGCGGGGGCCGCACAGATACGCAGTATTTT
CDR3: CASSPSSGGRTDTQYF

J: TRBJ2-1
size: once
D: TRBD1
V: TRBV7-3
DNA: TGTGCCAGCAGCCCCCGGGACAGGGGTTTCTACAATGAGCAGTTCTTC
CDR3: CASSPRDRGFYNEQFF

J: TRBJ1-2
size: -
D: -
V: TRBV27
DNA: TGTGCCAGCAGTCCCGTTGGGGCCAACTATGGCTACACCTTC
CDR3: CASSPVGANYGYTF

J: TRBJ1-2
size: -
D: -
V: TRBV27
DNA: TGTGCCAGCAGTTCCGCGGACACCCCTGGCTATGGCTACACCTTC
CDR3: CASSSADTPGYGYTF

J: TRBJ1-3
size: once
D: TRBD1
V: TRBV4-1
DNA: TGCGCCAGCAGCCAATCTACAGGGGTCGGAAACACCATATATTTT
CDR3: CASSQSTGVGNTIYF

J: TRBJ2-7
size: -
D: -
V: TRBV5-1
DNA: TGCGCCAGCAGCTTGGACTCGGGACTGAGCTCCTACGAGCAGTACTTC
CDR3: CASSLDSGLSSYEQYF

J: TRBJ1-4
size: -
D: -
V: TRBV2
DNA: TGTGCCAGCAGTCCCCTTTCAACTAATGAAAAACTGTTTTTT
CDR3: CASSPLSTNEKLFF

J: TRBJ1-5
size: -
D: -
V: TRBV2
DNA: TGTGCCAGCAGTGGGTTTGGGCCGGGCAATCAGCCCCAGCATTTT
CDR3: CASSGFGPGNQPQHF

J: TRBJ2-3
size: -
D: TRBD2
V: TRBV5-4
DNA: TGTGCCAGCAGCCTGCAGCGGGAGCTTTTCACAGATACGCAGTATTTT
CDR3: CASSLQRELFTDTQYF

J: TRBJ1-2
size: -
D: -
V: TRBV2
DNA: TGTGCCAGCAGTGAAACAGGGAACTATGGCTACACCTTC
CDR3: CASSETGNYGYTF

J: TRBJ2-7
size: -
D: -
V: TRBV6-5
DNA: TGTGCCAGCAGTTACACCCCGGGCTACGAGCAGTACTTC
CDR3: CASSYTPGYEQYF

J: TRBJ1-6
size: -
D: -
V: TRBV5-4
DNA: TGTGCCAGCAGCTCCTCAGGGGTAACCGATTCACCCCTCCACTTT
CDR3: CASSSSGVTDSPLHF

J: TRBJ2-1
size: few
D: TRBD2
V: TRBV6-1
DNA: TGTGCCAGCAGTGGGACTAGCGGGGCTATTGGCAATGAGCAGTTCTTC
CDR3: CASSGTSGAIGNEQFF

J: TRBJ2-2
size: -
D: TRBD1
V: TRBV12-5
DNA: TGTGCTAGTGGCCCCGGGACAGGGGGAAACACCGGGGAGCTGTTTTTT
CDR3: CASGPGTGGNTGELFF

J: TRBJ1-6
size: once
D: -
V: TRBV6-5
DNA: TGTGCCAGCCGGGACGGGGGTTCACCCCTCCACTTT
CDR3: CASRDGGSPLHF

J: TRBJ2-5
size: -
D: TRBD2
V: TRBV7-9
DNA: TGTGCCAGCAGCCCCGGCGGCTTAGCGGGACTGGAGACCCAGTACTTC
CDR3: CASSPGGLAGLETQYF

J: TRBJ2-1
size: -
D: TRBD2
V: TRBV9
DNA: TGTGCCAGCAGCGCAATTAGCGGGACCGAGCAGTTCTTC
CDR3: CASSAISGTEQFF

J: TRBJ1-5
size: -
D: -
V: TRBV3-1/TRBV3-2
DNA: TGTGCCAGCAGCCAAGGGCGGGGGGCAAATCAGCCCCAGCATTTT
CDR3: CASSQGRGANQPQHF

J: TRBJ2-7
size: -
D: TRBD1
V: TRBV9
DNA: TGTGCCAGCAGCGTAGATAGGGGACAGCAATACGAGCAGTACTTC
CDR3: CASSVDRGQQYEQYF

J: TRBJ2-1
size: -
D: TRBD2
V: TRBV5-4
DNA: TGTGCCAGCAGCTTGGACAGCGGGAGCAATGAGCAGTTCTTC
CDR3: CASSLDSGSNEQFF

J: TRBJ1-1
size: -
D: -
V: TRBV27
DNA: TGTGCCAGCAGTTTAAGAGTCACGAGCGAAGCTTTCTTT
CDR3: CASSLRVTSEAFF